These 12 T cell receptor beta chains share one sample of origin, sequenced in a study of blood T cell repertoires in COVID-19 (dated by TCRdb to 2019 to 2021). The protocol used for the library was the immunoSEQ multiplex PCR assay. TCRdb retrieved this table from immuneACCESS and kept in-frame rearrangements only. Not all clones are present; in checked studies, unresolved V genes account for under half, and no reason is known for the remainder. This sample gives roughly 100,000 clones in total; approximately 91% of them show up just once. About 4% of the sample belongs to the ten largest clones. The material sequenced was peripheral blood. Receptors originate from a man younger than 35 with acute or convalescent COVID-19.

This sequence joins TRBV5-6 and TRBJ1-2, with D possibly being TRBD1 (5 bases). Trimming removed 0 bases from V and 2 bases from J, with 8 bases in between. The CDR3 is 14 amino acids. The germline gives CDR1 SGHDT, CDR2 YYEEEE. CDR3 in amino acids: CASSLDRKNYGYTF. For the CDR3, the DNA is TGTGCCAGCAGCTTGGACAGGAAGAACTATGGCTACACCTTC.

The genes are TRBV5-6 and TRBJ1-2; the D gene is possibly TRBD1 (5 bases). Per the germline V gene, CDR1 is SGHDT and CDR2 is YYEEEE. V was trimmed by 0 bases and J by 4 bases, leaving 16 bases between them. The CDR3 loop spans 16 amino acids. The CDR3: CASSLASGGRSYGYTF. The CDR3 nucleotides are TGTGCCAGCAGCTTGGCATCGGGGGGTCGCAGCTATGGCTACACCTTC.

The J gene is TRBJ1-3, the V gene TRBV19; 7 positions agree with TRBD1. Germline V CDR1 and CDR2: LNHDA, SQIVND (reference sequence). This CDR3 spans 17 amino acids. The V gene end was trimmed by 0 bases and the J gene end by 0 bases; junction bases not matched to a gene: 5. The CDR3 DNA is TGTGCCAGTAGTATAGATGGGGGACAGTTCTCTGGAAACACCATATATTTT. Translation: CASSIDGGQFSGNTIYF. The variable domain in full, with the rest retrieved from reference TRBV19 and TRBJ1-3, is DGGITQSPKYLFRKEGQNVTLSCEQNLNHDAMYWYRQDPGQGLRLIYYSQIVNDFQKGDIAEGYSVSREKKESFPLTVTSAQKNPTAFYLCASSIDGGQFSGNTIYFGEGSWLTVV.

The chain couples TRBV4-2 to TRBJ2-5; TRBD2 agrees at 9 bases. The junction had 10 bases not matched to a gene; V was cut back by 1 base and J by 4 bases. CDR1 and CDR2 (germline): LGHNA, YNFKEQ. The CDR3 loop spans 17 amino acids. This chain's CDR3 is CASSQVLGSGSGETQYF. The CDR3 nucleotides read TGTGCCAGCAGCCAAGTTCTTGGTAGCGGGAGTGGAGAGACCCAGTACTTC.

This clone was found once. This chain joins TRBV27 and TRBJ1-2, with unresolved D. Between the trimmed V and J ends, which lost 3 bases and 2 bases, there was a span of 7 bases. CDR1 MNHEY and CDR2 SMNVEV come from the germline V gene (reference sequence). This CDR3 has 13 residues. CDR3 residues: CASSLRQNYGYTF. CDR3 coding DNA: TGTGCCAGCAGTTTGAGGCAGAACTATGGCTACACCTTC.

The chain employs TRBV24-1 and TRBJ1-2, with 10 bases lining up with TRBD1. V lost 2 bases and J lost 6; bases outside the gene matches: 8. CDR1 is KGHDR, CDR2 SFDVKD, per germline. The CDR3 runs to 16 residues. CDR3 in amino acids: CATSDSTGGSRNGYTF. DNA of the CDR3: TGTGCCACCAGTGATTCGACAGGGGGCAGTAGAAATGGCTACACCTTC.

V usage is TRBV7-8 and J usage is TRBJ2-2, with D perhaps TRBD2 (6 bases). Germline CDR1 and CDR2: SGHVS and FQNEAQ. V lost 3 bases, J lost 5 bases, and 16 bases lay in between. This CDR3 region has 16 residues. This chain's CDR3 is CASSLEGLSRTGELFF. CDR3 bases: TGTGCCAGCAGCTTGGAAGGACTATCGCGGACCGGGGAGCTGTTTTTT.

V usage is TRBV6-5 and J usage is TRBJ1-6; D gene ambiguous. The CDR3 is made up of 12 amino acids. Trimming took 5 bases from V and 8 from J, leaving 7 bases between them. The germline CDR1 and CDR2 sequences are MNHEY and SVGAGI. The CDR3 coding sequence is TGTGCCAGCAGTAGAGCCGATTCACCCCTCCACTTT. Amino acids: CASSRADSPLHF.

V and J are TRBV11-2 and TRBJ2-2; D call uncertain. CDR3 length: 15 amino acids. Germline CDR1 is SGHAT and CDR2 is FQNNGV. V lost 1 base, J lost 2 bases, and 8 bases lay in between. Written as DNA, the CDR3 is TGTGCCAGCAGCTTAGGCAGTCATAACACCGGGGAGCTGTTTTTT. Residues: CASSLGSHNTGELFF.

V and J are TRBV7-2 and TRBJ1-5; D gene ambiguous. This CDR3 contains 16 residues. The V end was cut by 5 bases, the J end by 0 bases, with 14 bases between. Germline assignment: CDR1 SGHTA and CDR2 FQGNSA. The CDR3 spells CASSRNGQYSNQPQHF. CDR3 DNA: TGTGCCAGCAGCCGCAATGGGCAGTATAGCAATCAGCCCCAGCATTTT.

This clone was detected once. The V and J genes are TRBV19 and TRBJ1-5; D gene unclear. The CDR3 has 18 amino acids. Germline V gene sequence: CDR1 LNHDA, CDR2 SQIVND (reference sequence). V lost 2 bases and J 4 bases, leaving 21 bases between the germline ends. CDR3 sequence reads: CASSISPPGVDLNQPQHF. In nucleotides, the CDR3 is TGTGCCAGTAGTATATCACCTCCCGGGGTTGATTTGAATCAGCCCCAGCATTTT. Filled out from reference TRBV19 and TRBJ1-5, the complete variable domain reads DGGITQSPKYLFRKEGQNVTLSCEQNLNHDAMYWYRQDPGQGLRLIYYSQIVNDFQKGDIAEGYSVSREKKESFPLTVTSAQKNPTAFYLCASSISPPGVDLNQPQHFGDGTRLSIL.

V usage is TRBV7-8 and J usage is TRBJ2-7; D ambiguous. The V and J ends lost 1 base and 1 base respectively, with 11 bases between them. This CDR3 has 15 amino acids. Germline-derived CDR1 and CDR2 are SGHVS and FQNEAQ. For the CDR3, the DNA is TGTGCCAGCAGCTTAGGAGGTTCCTTATCCTACGAGCAGTACTTC. Encoded protein: CASSLGGSLSYEQYF.